This TCR beta chain stems from a study of T-cell reconstitution after alpha-beta-depleted transplantation in children. TCRbeta library construction was performed incorporating unique molecular identifiers. TCRdb analysed the PCR reads with MiXCR anew, one entry per CDR3 protein. This sample carries about 270,000 distinct CDR3 sequences, more than 9% of them seen once, and the ten largest clones take 9.5% to 13%. In this sample, this clonotype turned up many times. Looked up from germline, CDR1 is DFQATT and CDR2 is SNEGSKA (reference sequence). V was pared by 6 bases and J by 8 bases, with 9 bases of the junction left unmatched. This CDR3 has 13 residues.

The chain uses TRBV20-1 and TRBJ2-1; 8 nucleotides agree with TRBD2. The sequencing here drew on PBMCs from the stem cell graft donor, taken from the stem cell graft. This TCR was recovered from a human donor who donated a stem cell graft to a child with SCID. CDR3 sequence (DNA): TGCAGTGCCGCCGAGACTAGCGTCTATGAGCAGTTCTTC. The encoded protein is CSAAETSVYEQFF.